Shown below are 28 T cell receptor beta chains from a single sample sequenced in a study of cytomegalovirus exposure and HLA in healthy donors. PCR was performed using 60 Vbeta and 13 Jbeta primers. Assay: immunoSEQ multiplex PCR; the TCRdb copy retains only in-frame clones and omits some. The sample consists of tens of thousands of clones, 75% to 85% of them appearing once. The sequenced material came from PBMCs. The receptors come from a man in his forties or fifties in good health and CMV-seropositive.

This clone was counted only a few times. This chain joins TRBV6-1 and TRBJ1-2; 8 bases line up with TRBD1. V lost 2 bases to trimming and J lost 4 bases; unmatched junction nucleotides: 6. The V gene's germline CDR1 is MNHNS and CDR2 SASEGT. The CDR3 sequence is 15 residues long. The DNA for the CDR3 is TGTGCCAGCAGTGAAACCAGGGGGCGCGGCTATGGCTACACCTTC. Translation gives CASSETRGRGYGYTF.

This clone appeared a single time. V is TRBV5-4 and J is TRBJ2-1; 9 nucleotides line up with TRBD2. The junction had 10 bases not matched to a gene; V was cut back by 4 bases and J by 5 bases. Germline V lookup: CDR1 SGHNT, CDR2 YYREEE (reference sequence). The CDR3 runs to 16 residues. The CDR3 DNA reads TGTGCCAGCAGCCCCCGTGGGAGCGGGAGGAACAATGAGCAGTTCTTC. It yields the protein CASSPRGSGRNNEQFF.

V usage is TRBV11-1 and J usage is TRBJ2-1, with 9 bases aligning to TRBD2. This CDR3 has 16 amino acids. The germline gives CDR1 SGHAT, CDR2 FQDESV (reference sequence). Germline trimming cut 6 bases from V and 9 bases from J; bases unmatched to any gene: 15. The DNA for the CDR3 is TGTGCCAGCAGTATACCCTGGGGTAGCGGGGGAAGTGAGCAGTTCTTC. As protein: CASSIPWGSGGSEQFF.

The chain links TRBV5-8 to TRBJ2-3; 13 bases match TRBD2. The CDR3 covers 18 residues. Germline-derived CDR1 and CDR2 are SGHTS and YDEGEE. With V trimmed by 0 bases and J by 4 bases, 8 bases remained unmatched. In DNA form, the CDR3 reads TGTGCCAGCAGCTTGGGGACTAGCGGGAGCCTTAGCGCAGATACGCAGTATTTT. This sequence encodes CASSLGTSGSLSADTQYF.

The CDR3 region is CATSRAQFNQPQHF. CDR3 in DNA: TGTGCCACCAGCAGAGCTCAGTTTAATCAGCCCCAGCATTTT. The chain combines TRBV15 with TRBJ1-5; no reliable D call. The germline V gene encodes CDR1 LNHNV and CDR2 YYDKDF (reference sequence). Trimming removed 1 base at V and 4 bases at J, with 8 bases between. The CDR3 loop spans 14 amino acids.

The chain employs TRBV19 and TRBJ2-7, with D hard to call. The CDR3 covers 14 residues. Deletions cut 2 bases from V and 2 bases from J, with 10 bases between. Germline V gene data show CDR1 as LNHDA and CDR2 as SQIVND (reference sequence). CDR3 residues: CASSIFGRTYEQYF. The CDR3 nucleotides are TGTGCCAGTAGTATATTTGGCCGAACCTACGAGCAGTACTTC.

The chain links TRBV4-3 to TRBJ1-5; D unresolved. Between the trimmed V and J ends, which lost 0 bases and 4 bases, there was a span of 10 bases. Germline CDR1 is LGHNA and CDR2 is YSLEER. There are 15 residues in the CDR3. In DNA, the CDR3 is TGCGCCAGCAGCCAAGATCGGAGGGAGAATCAGCCCCAGCATTTT. It is translated as CASSQDRRENQPQHF.

This clone came up once. This chain uses TRBV12-5 with TRBJ2-7, with TRBD1 matching 9 bases. J lost 5 bases, V lost 5 bases, and 7 bases had no gene match. The V gene's germline CDR1 is LGHNT and CDR2 FRNRAP. The length of the CDR3 is 14 residues. CDR3 sequence (DNA): TGTGCTAGTGGTCCGGGACAGGGAATCCACGAGCAGTACTTC. Its protein is CASGPGQGIHEQYF.

This sequence joins TRBV5-1 and TRBJ1-1; 8 nucleotides align to TRBD1. Trimming took 5 bases from V and 0 from J; bases not matched to a gene: 9. Germline values: CDR1 SGHRS, CDR2 YFSETQ. The CDR3 is made up of 16 amino acids. The CDR3 DNA reads as TGCGCCAGCAGTTCCCGGGACAGGACGATGAACACTGAAGCTTTCTTT. It specifies CASSSRDRTMNTEAFF.

The chain is built from TRBV7-2 and TRBJ2-3, with TRBD1 identical over 9 bases. Germline trimming cut 8 bases from V and 3 bases from J; bases unmatched to any gene: 3. Germline CDR1 reads SGHTA; CDR2 reads FQGNSA. The CDR3 contains 13 residues. The CDR3 DNA reads TGTGCCAGCGGGGGACAGGGTACAGATACGCAGTATTTT. Its translation is CASGGQGTDTQYF. The complete variable domain, with remaining parts taken from reference TRBV7-2 and TRBJ2-3, reads GAGVSQSPSNKVTEKGKDVELRCDPISGHTALYWYRQSLGQGLEFLIYFQGNSAPDKSGLPSDRFSAERTGGSVSTLTIQRTQQEDSAVYLCASGGQGTDTQYFGPGTRLTVL.

V is TRBV5-5 and J is TRBJ1-2; D may be TRBD1 (5 bases). The CDR3 is 15 amino acids. Germline lookup yields CDR1 SGHKS and CDR2 YYEKEE (reference sequence). Trimming shortened V by 4 bases and J by 0 bases, and 13 bases separated the two germline ends. The CDR3 DNA is TGTGCCAGCAGCCTATCGGGGGGATCTAACTATGGCTACACCTTC. Translation gives CASSLSGGSNYGYTF.

V gene TRBV7-9 combines with J gene TRBJ1-4; 8 positions match TRBD1. CDR1 SEHNR and CDR2 FQNEAQ come from the germline V gene (reference sequence). The CDR3 length is 15 residues. Trimming removed 6 bases from V and 3 bases from J; junction bases left unmatched: 6. The DNA of the CDR3 is TGTGCCAGCAGGCGGACAGGGTGGGCTAATGAAAAACTGTTTTTT. The encoded protein is CASRRTGWANEKLFF.

The rearrangement links TRBV2 to TRBJ2-5; 7 nucleotides align to TRBD2. Germline values: CDR1 SNHLY, CDR2 FYNNEI. With 6 bases clipped from V and 4 bases from J, the junction kept 11 bases outside the gene matches. CDR3 size: 15 residues. Written as DNA, the CDR3 is TGTGCCAGCAGCTTATCAGCGGGAAAGCCAGAGACCCAGTACTTC. Its protein is CASSLSAGKPETQYF.

This sequence joins TRBV11-1 and TRBJ2-3, with 8 bases aligning to TRBD2. Germline V gene sequence: CDR1 SGHAT, CDR2 FQDESV (reference sequence). CDR3 length: 14 residues. Trimming removed 3 bases from V and 4 bases from J; junction bases left unmatched: 3. In DNA, the CDR3 is TGTGCCAGCAGCTTGGCGGGAGGATCAGATACGCAGTATTTT. This codes for CASSLAGGSDTQYF.

This clone came up a few times. The chain is built from TRBV6-5 and TRBJ1-1; unclear D gene. The CDR3 is 11 amino acids. Germline V CDR1 and CDR2: MNHEY, SVGAGI. V was clipped by 11 bases and J by 4 bases, with 11 bases between them. The CDR3 DNA reads as TGTGCCGCGGGCGGCCTCACTGAAGCTTTCTTT. The encoded protein is CAAGGLTEAFF.

The V gene is TRBV19, the J gene TRBJ2-1; 9 bases map to TRBD2. The ends lost 1 base at V and 0 bases at J; junction bases unmatched: 10. This CDR3 is built from 19 residues. The V gene's germline CDR1 is LNHDA and CDR2 SQIVND (reference sequence). The CDR3 DNA sequence: TGTGCCAGTAGTATAGCCGTGACTAGCGGTTACAGCTCCTACAATGAGCAGTTCTTC. Protein: CASSIAVTSGYSSYNEQFF.

This clone occurred once. The V call is TRBV29-1, the J call TRBJ1-2, with D maybe TRBD1 (5 bases). V dropped 8 bases and J dropped 7 bases, with 11 bases sitting between them. CDR1 SQVTM and CDR2 ANQGSEA come from the germline V gene. CDR3 size: 10 residues. CDR3 nucleotide sequence: TGCAGCACTGTAGGGGTTGGCTACACCTTC. It encodes CSTVGVGYTF.

The J gene is TRBJ2-1, the V gene TRBV4-1, with unresolved D. The CDR3 totals 14 residues. Germline V gives CDR1 MGHRA, CDR2 YSYEKL. V shed 0 bases and J shed 6 bases, with 9 bases lying between them. In DNA, the CDR3 is TGCGCCAGCAGCCAAGAGCCGAGGCCCAATGAGCAGTTCTTC. The encoded protein is CASSQEPRPNEQFF.

The rearrangement links TRBV4-3 to TRBJ2-1, with 9 bases aligning to TRBD2. Germline CDR1 LGHNA, CDR2 YSLEER. J was trimmed by 10 bases and V by 1 base; bases with no gene match: 5. The CDR3 covers 14 residues. CDR3 DNA sequence: TGCGCCAGCAGCCAAGCACTAGCGGGTGACGAGCAGTTCTTC. Translation: CASSQALAGDEQFF.

CDR3 DNA sequence: TGTGCTAGTGGTTCTTCCGGGGGCTACGAGCAGTACTTC. It encodes CASGSSGGYEQYF. This chain connects TRBV12-5 to TRBJ2-7; a weak D match, TRBD2 (6 bases). The CDR3 has 13 amino acids. In germline, CDR1 is LGHNT, CDR2 FRNRAP. V was cut by 4 bases and J by 3 bases, with 10 bases left in between. The entire variable domain, with the rest obtained from reference TRBV12-5 and TRBJ2-7, is as follows: DARVTQTPRHKVTEMGQEVTMRCQPILGHNTVFWYRQTMMQGLELLAYFRNRAPLDDSGMPKDRFSAEMPDATLATLKIQPSEPRDSAVYFCASGSSGGYEQYFGPGTRLTVT.

CDR3 sequence (DNA): TGTGCCAGCAGCTTTACCCAAGGACAGGGGGATTCCTACGAGCAGTACTTC. Translation: CASSFTQGQGDSYEQYF. The chain carries TRBV5-5 and TRBJ2-7, with 10 bases aligning to TRBD1. The CDR3 has 17 amino acids. The ends lost 2 bases at V and 1 base at J; junction bases unmatched: 9. CDR1 and CDR2 (germline): SGHKS, YYEKEE (reference sequence).

The chain uses TRBV28 and TRBJ1-1, with a possible D match to TRBD1 (6 bases). V lost 1 base and J lost 4, with 16 bases in between. The CDR3 is made up of 16 amino acids. Germline V lookup: CDR1 MDHEN, CDR2 SYDVKM. CDR3 nucleotides: TGTGCCAGCAGTTTATCCCTACAGGGTTTGGGCACTGAAGCTTTCTTT. It specifies CASSLSLQGLGTEAFF. Drawing the rest from reference TRBV28 and TRBJ1-1, the complete variable domain is DVKVTQSSRYLVKRTGEKVFLECVQDMDHENMFWYRQDPGLGLRLIYFSYDVKMKEKGDIPEGYSVSREKKERFSLILESASTNQTSMYLCASSLSLQGLGTEAFFGQGTRLTVV.

V usage is TRBV5-4 and J usage is TRBJ2-1; no reliable D call. This CDR3 is 14 amino acids long. Germline CDR1 SGHNT, CDR2 YYREEE (reference sequence). V lost 2 bases and J 1 base, leaving 7 bases between the germline ends. The CDR3 region has the DNA TGTGCCAGCAGCTTAGCATCTTCCTACAATGAGCAGTTCTTC. Its protein product is CASSLASSYNEQFF.

V and J are TRBV19 and TRBJ2-2, with 9 bases fitting TRBD1. Germline-derived CDR1 and CDR2 are LNHDA and SQIVND (reference sequence). The CDR3 has 16 amino acids. V shed 5 bases, J shed 5 bases, and the junction held 9 bases outside the gene matches. For the CDR3, the DNA is TGTGCCAGTAGTTTATCGGGACAGGGTGAGACCGGGGAGCTGTTTTTT. Amino acid sequence: CASSLSGQGETGELFF.

The rearrangement joins TRBV29-1 to TRBJ1-5; TRBD1 might be the D (6 bases). This CDR3 is 13 amino acids long. V shed 6 bases and J shed 0 bases, with 9 bases lying between them. Germline CDR1 reads SQVTM; CDR2 reads ANQGSEA. CDR3 sequence reads: CSVGQYSNQPQHF. CDR3 nucleotide sequence: TGCAGCGTAGGACAGTATAGCAATCAGCCCCAGCATTTT.

CDR3 nucleotide sequence: TGTGCCAGCAGTGGTCCCCTAGCGGGGGAGGATACGCAGTATTTT. Residues: CASSGPLAGEDTQYF. The V and J genes are TRBV2 and TRBJ2-3; 10 bases are shared with TRBD2. J gave up 6 bases and V 4 bases, and 7 bases lay outside the gene matches. Germline loops: CDR1 SNHLY, CDR2 FYNNEI. This CDR3 region has 15 residues.

The rearrangement joins TRBV2 to TRBJ2-1; D is possibly TRBD1 (5 bases). Trimming left V 7 bases short and J 9 bases short, with 13 bases between. Germline lookup yields CDR1 SNHLY and CDR2 FYNNEI. There are 12 residues in the CDR3. In DNA, the CDR3 is TGTGCCAGCACTGTCGGTGGGGCTGAGCAGTTCTTC. Encoded protein: CASTVGGAEQFF.

A few counts support this clone. J is TRBJ1-4 and V is TRBV18; 8 bases line up with TRBD1. The germline gives CDR1 KGHSH, CDR2 LQKENI. The V and J ends lost 4 bases and 4 bases, in that order; junction bases with no gene match: 5. This CDR3 contains 15 residues. CDR3 nucleotides: TGTGCCAGCTCACAGCGGACAGGGTTTAATGAAAAACTGTTTTTT. It encodes CASSQRTGFNEKLFF. The variable domain in full, with the rest retrieved from reference TRBV18 and TRBJ1-4, is NAGVMQNPRHLVRRRGQEARLRCSPMKGHSHVYWYRQLPEEGLKFMVYLQKENIIDESGMPKERFSAEFPKEGPSILRIQQVVRGDSAAYFCASSQRTGFNEKLFFGSGTQLSVL.